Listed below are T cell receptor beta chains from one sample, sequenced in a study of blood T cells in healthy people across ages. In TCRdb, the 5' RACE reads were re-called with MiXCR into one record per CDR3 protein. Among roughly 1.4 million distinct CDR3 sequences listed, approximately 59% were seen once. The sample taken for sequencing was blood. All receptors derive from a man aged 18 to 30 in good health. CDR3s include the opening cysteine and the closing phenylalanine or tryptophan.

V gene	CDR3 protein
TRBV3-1	CASSQDSRTIAKNIQYF
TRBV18	CASSPSKDQPQHF
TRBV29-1	CRAGRRNTEAFF
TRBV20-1	CSARGKYNEKLFF
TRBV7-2	CASSLDPIIISQETQYF
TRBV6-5	CASSYSNPPDTQYF
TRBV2	CASKSSYNSPLHF
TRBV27	CALGTVPYEQYF
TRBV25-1	CASSEWEGPTSEQYF
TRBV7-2	CASSLVPGAGTDTQYF
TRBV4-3	CASSQEPQGAGDTQYF
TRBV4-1	CASSRNGYEQYF
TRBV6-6	CASSYFPTGGLEPQHF
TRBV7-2	CASSLFTGGEDEQFF
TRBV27	CASSSGTTATDTQYF
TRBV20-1	CSATGRDTQYF
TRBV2	CASSGRLAGYQETQYF
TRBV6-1	CASSRGAGGLSTDTQYF
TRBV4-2	CASSQDRGMFAYEQYF
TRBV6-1	CASSARGVSGANVLTF
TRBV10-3	CAISESSGLYNEQFF
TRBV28	CASILAGGPYEQYF
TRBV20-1	CSANTGTTSYSNQPQHF
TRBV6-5	CASSESGLTYEQYF
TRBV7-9	CASSGRTSKTYNEQFF
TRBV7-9	CASSLTSPGYNEQFF
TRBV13	CASSNRLESQNEQFF
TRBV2	CASGRQGGTSPLHF
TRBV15	CATSSGGLYEQYF
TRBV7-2	CASSLAQAGGGETQYF
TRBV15	CATSRDGQTYNEQFF
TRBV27	CASSPRSGFEQYF
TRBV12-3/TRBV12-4	CASSFGRGKNIQYF
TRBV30	CAWSVALAFSYEQYF
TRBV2	CASSRLAGFIDEQFF
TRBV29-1	CSVGIPTRETQYF
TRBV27	CASLTPMDTQYF
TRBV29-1	CSAELGNTEAFF
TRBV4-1	CASSHYGHRDLNQPQHF
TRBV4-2	CASSQVSSGELFF
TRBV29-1	CNVGTHGGGIRLEKLFF